This is a list of T cell receptor beta chains from one sample in a study of blood T cells in healthy people across ages. MiXCR, applied by TCRdb to the 5' RACE reads, yields one record per CDR3 protein. In the table there are about 730,000 distinct CDR3 sequences, about 40% of which are singletons. Sequencing used blood. The origin of the receptors is a woman in her fifties or sixties in good health. CDR3s include the opening cysteine and the closing phenylalanine or tryptophan. A D gene is named only where the DNA matches it firmly. Clone size, where shown, is once, few, many, or a class for clones that have expanded.

v_call,clone_size,d_call,j_call,cdr3_aa,cdr3_nt
TRBV7-2,once,NA,TRBJ1-6,CASSLAGRGSGSPLHF,TGTGCCAGCAGCTTAGCGGGGCGGGGGTCAGGGTCACCCCTCCACTTT
TRBV7-9,many,NA,TRBJ2-1,CASSLSSLVINEQFF,TGTGCCAGCAGCTTATCCTCCCTTGTGATCAATGAGCAGTTCTTC
TRBV29-1,NA,TRBD1,TRBJ1-2,CSVEGGTAILYGHTF,TGCAGCGTTGAGGGAGGGACAGCGATACTCTATGGCCACACCTTC
TRBV9,few,TRBD1,TRBJ1-2,CASSDGQGANYGYTF,TGTGCCAGCAGCGACGGACAGGGGGCTAACTATGGCTACACCTTC
TRBV3-1,NA,TRBD1,TRBJ1-1,CASSRDGTGSTEAFF,TGTGCCAGCAGCCGGGACGGGACAGGGAGCACTGAAGCTTTCTTT
TRBV30,few,TRBD2,TRBJ2-3,CAWSVRGGGRDTQYF,TGTGCCTGGAGTGTACGGGGGGGCGGGAGAGATACGCAGTATTTT
TRBV4-3,NA,NA,TRBJ2-7,CASSPSGGLLPSSYEQYF,TGCGCCAGCAGCCCTTCGGGCGGTCTACTACCTTCCTCCTACGAGCAGTACTTC
TRBV27,few,TRBD2,TRBJ2-5,CASSLRAGGRETQYF,TGTGCCAGCAGTTTACGCGCGGGGGGCCGTGAGACCCAGTACTTC
TRBV7-8,few,NA,TRBJ2-5,CASSLLGAGEKTQYF,TGTGCCAGCAGCTTACTAGGGGCCGGGGAGAAGACCCAGTACTTC
TRBV2,NA,TRBD2,TRBJ2-7,CASSPGLSRYEQYF,TGTGCCAGCAGTCCGGGACTATCTAGGTACGAGCAGTACTTC
TRBV7-9,NA,NA,TRBJ2-1,CASSPAGGRPTNEQFF,TGTGCCAGCAGCCCAGCCGGGGGCAGACCTACTAATGAGCAGTTCTTC
TRBV10-3,NA,NA,TRBJ2-7,CAIIELNPYEQYF,TGTGCCATCATTGAATTAAATCCCTACGAGCAGTACTTC
TRBV10-3,NA,TRBD1,TRBJ1-5,CASWGGGSNQPQHF,TGTGCCTCCTGGGGAGGGGGCAGCAATCAGCCCCAGCATTTT
TRBV12-5,NA,TRBD2,TRBJ2-5,CASANAGGGETQYF,TGTGCTAGTGCCAATGCGGGGGGCGGAGAGACCCAGTACTTC
TRBV20-1,many,NA,TRBJ1-6,CRPGGYNSPLHF,TGCAGGCCCGGGGGTTATAATTCACCCCTCCACTTT
TRBV20-1,once,NA,TRBJ2-5,CSARDPRGRETQYF,TGCAGTGCTAGAGATCCCCGGGGTCGAGAGACCCAGTACTTC
TRBV20-1,NA,TRBD1,TRBJ2-7,CSATGTGDSYEQYF,TGCAGTGCTACCGGGACAGGGGACTCCTACGAGCAGTACTTC
TRBV29-1,NA,NA,TRBJ2-3,CSVENHREGGTDTQYF,TGCAGCGTTGAGAATCACAGGGAGGGAGGCACAGATACGCAGTATTTT
TRBV3-1,NA,TRBD2,TRBJ2-2,CASSLGGSRGTGELFF,TGTGCCAGCAGCCTCGGGGGGTCAAGAGGTACCGGGGAGCTGTTTTTT
TRBV7-2,NA,NA,TRBJ2-7,CASSVIADPYEQYF,TGTGCCAGCAGCGTAATAGCAGATCCCTACGAGCAGTACTTC
TRBV29-1,NA,NA,TRBJ1-5,CSVVDSALGQPQHF,TGCAGCGTCGTAGACAGCGCCCTCGGGCAGCCCCAGCATTTT
TRBV29-1,NA,TRBD2,TRBJ2-3,CSVRRSGRSADTQYF,TGCAGCGTTCGGCGTAGCGGGAGAAGTGCAGATACGCAGTATTTT
TRBV6-1,NA,TRBD2,TRBJ2-1,CASRTGLAGLSYNEQFF,TGTGCCAGCAGAACGGGACTAGCGGGCCTCTCCTACAATGAGCAGTTCTTC
TRBV6-5,NA,TRBD2,TRBJ2-6,CASSYKRPSGLSSGANVLTF,TGTGCCAGCAGTTACAAGAGGCCTAGCGGGTTGAGCTCTGGGGCCAACGTCCTGACTTTC
TRBV20-1,many,NA,TRBJ2-1,CSATIGPRRPYNEQFF,TGCAGTGCTACCATCGGGCCCCGAAGGCCCTACAATGAGCAGTTCTTC
TRBV20-1,NA,NA,TRBJ2-7,CSAPGERDVYEQYF,TGCAGTGCTCCTGGGGAGAGGGACGTCTACGAGCAGTACTTC
TRBV3-1,NA,NA,TRBJ2-7,CASSQDRRAPGYF,TGTGCCAGCAGCCAAGATAGGAGGGCCCCGGGGTACTTC
TRBV4-2,NA,NA,TRBJ2-3,CASSLNRDTQYF,TGTGCCAGCAGCCTGAATCGAGATACGCAGTATTTT
TRBV7-2,few,NA,TRBJ1-5,CASTRGGGNQPQHF,TGTGCCAGCACCCGGGGAGGGGGCAATCAGCCCCAGCATTTT
TRBV20-1,few,NA,TRBJ2-2,CSARDSGPGAGELFF,TGCAGTGCTAGAGATTCAGGACCCGGGGCCGGGGAGCTGTTTTTT
TRBV18,NA,NA,TRBJ2-1,CASSPAGPNSYNEQFF,TGTGCCAGCTCACCCGCAGGGCCAAACTCCTACAATGAGCAGTTCTTC
TRBV6-1,once,NA,TRBJ2-1,CASSGGTPSSYNEQFF,TGTGCCAGCAGTGGGGGGACACCGAGCTCCTACAATGAGCAGTTCTTC
TRBV28,once,TRBD2,TRBJ2-2,CASSLRAGAGGELFF,TGTGCCAGCAGCCTCCGAGCGGGAGCCGGCGGGGAGCTGTTTTTT
TRBV9,NA,TRBD1,TRBJ1-5,CASSATGGNNQPQHF,TGTGCCAGCAGCGCAACAGGGGGCAACAATCAGCCCCAGCATTTT
TRBV10-3,few,NA,TRBJ1-1,CAISGPPQNTEAFF,TGTGCCATCAGTGGCCCTCCTCAGAACACTGAAGCTTTCTTT
TRBV27,NA,TRBD1,TRBJ2-7,CASSRQTGNEQYF,TGTGCCAGCAGCCGTCAGACAGGGAATGAGCAGTACTTC
TRBV28,NA,NA,TRBJ1-1,CASRATGKGIGSFF,TGTGCCAGCAGGGCAACAGGGAAAGGTATTGGGTCTTTCTTT
TRBV12-3/TRBV12-4,NA,TRBD2,TRBJ2-3,CASIPGGADTQYF,TGTGCCAGCATTCCGGGGGGGGCCGATACGCAGTATTTT
TRBV7-2,few,TRBD1,TRBJ2-7,CASSLERDRPPSYEQYF,TGTGCCAGCAGCTTAGAAAGGGACAGGCCCCCCTCCTACGAGCAGTACTTC
TRBV5-1,NA,TRBD2,TRBJ2-3,CASSPRTSGETDTQYF,TGCGCCAGCAGCCCCCGGACTAGCGGGGAGACAGATACGCAGTATTTT
TRBV5-1,NA,NA,TRBJ2-4,CASSLRQAGDIQYF,TGCGCCAGCAGCTTGAGGCAGGCCGGAGACATTCAGTACTTC
TRBV20-1,NA,NA,TRBJ2-5,CSARRQGLLWQYF,TGCAGTGCTAGGAGGCAGGGCCTCCTTTGGCAGTACTTC
TRBV7-2,few,NA,TRBJ2-7,CASSFDPLSYEQYF,TGTGCCAGCAGCTTCGACCCTCTTTCCTACGAGCAGTACTTC
TRBV29-1,many,TRBD1,TRBJ1-2,CSARQGARGYTF,TGCAGCGCCAGACAGGGGGCGCGAGGCTACACCTTC
TRBV20-1,NA,TRBD2,TRBJ2-5,CSARGSTSGGVETQYF,TGCAGTGCTAGAGGGTCCACTAGCGGGGGGGTAGAGACCCAGTACTTC
TRBV6-5,NA,NA,TRBJ2-2,CASSSGIHTGELFF,TGTGCCAGCAGCTCCGGGATTCACACCGGGGAGCTGTTTTTT